This TCR beta chain was captured by sequencing in a study of T cell changes during pregnancy in multiple sclerosis. The repertoire was sequenced with immunoSEQ multiplex PCR; TCRdb's copy has only in-frame clones and lacks some. The profile shows 48,000 or so clones, approximately 95% of them singletons. This CDR3 region has 13 residues. The trim removed 7 bases at V and 3 bases at J, leaving 4 bases unmatched. The V gene's germline CDR1 is SQVTM and CDR2 ANQGSEA. This clone was counted a single time. The source material was CD4+ T cells from peripheral blood mononuclear cells, sampled in the first trimester of pregnancy. The chain is built from TRBV29-1 and TRBJ1-1; TRBD1 matches at 11 bases. This receptor was identified in a female donor with multiple sclerosis, enrolled in a pregnancy study. CDR3 bases: TGCAGCGCCGGGGGACAGGGGGACACTGAAGCTTTCTTT. Translated, it gives CSAGGQGDTEAFF.